This note documents a single T cell receptor beta chain sequence. Its antigen remains unknown. Sequencing used immunoSEQ multiplex PCR; TCRdb keeps in-frame clones, though not all of them. The sample includes tens of thousands of clones, 80% to 90% of them seen just once. These data originate in a study of a mutant IDH1 vaccine in newly diagnosed glioma. Study information: First vaccine doses came 4-6 weeks after radiotherapy alone, or with temozolomide cycles.

Broader study findings: Shifts in the top peripheral T cell clonotypes seemed unrelated to pseudoprogression. Detectable vaccine-induced immune responses arose in 93.3% of patients.

This CDR3 has 16 amino acids. Germline V gives CDR1 SGHAT, CDR2 FQNNGV. V lost 1 base, J lost 4 bases, and 6 bases stayed unmatched. Time point of the sample: week 35, safety follow-up. A single vaccine dose contained 300 ug of mutant IDH1 20-mer peptide, and topical imiquimod was used with it. The V call is TRBV11-2, the J call TRBJ2-3; 9 bases agree with TRBD2. The source was PBMCs, collected from a glioma patient whose treatment included an IDH1 peptide vaccine. The source is a man aged 25 to 40 with glioma. CDR3 loop: CASSLGGGGASDTQYF. The CDR3, as DNA: TGTGCCAGCAGCTTAGGAGGCGGGGGGGCCTCAGATACGCAGTATTTT.